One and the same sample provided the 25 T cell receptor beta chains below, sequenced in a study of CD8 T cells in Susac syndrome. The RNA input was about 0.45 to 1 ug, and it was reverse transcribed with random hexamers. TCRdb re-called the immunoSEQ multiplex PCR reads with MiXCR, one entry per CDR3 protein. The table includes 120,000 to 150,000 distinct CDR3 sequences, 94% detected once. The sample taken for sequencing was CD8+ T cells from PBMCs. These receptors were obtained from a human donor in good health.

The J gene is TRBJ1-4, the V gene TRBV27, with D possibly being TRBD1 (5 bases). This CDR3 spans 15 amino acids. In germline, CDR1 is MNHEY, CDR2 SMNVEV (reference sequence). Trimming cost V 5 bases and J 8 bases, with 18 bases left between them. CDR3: CASSPLGTLGEKLFF. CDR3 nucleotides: TGTGCCAGCAGTCCCCTCGGGACCCTGGGAGAAAAACTGTTTTTT. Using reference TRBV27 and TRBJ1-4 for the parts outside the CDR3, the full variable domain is EAQVTQNPRYLITVTGKKLTVTCSQNMNHEYMSWYRQDPGLGLRQIYYSMNVEVTDKGDVPEGYKVSRKEKRNFPLILESPSPNQTSLYFCASSPLGTLGEKLFFGSGTQLSVL.

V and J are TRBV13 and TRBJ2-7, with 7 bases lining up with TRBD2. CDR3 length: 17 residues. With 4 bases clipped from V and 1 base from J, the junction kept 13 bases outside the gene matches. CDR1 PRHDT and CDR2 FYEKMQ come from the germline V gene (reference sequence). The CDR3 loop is CASSSQLSTGGSYEQYF. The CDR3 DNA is TGTGCCAGCAGCTCCCAACTAAGTACGGGGGGTTCCTACGAGCAGTACTTC.

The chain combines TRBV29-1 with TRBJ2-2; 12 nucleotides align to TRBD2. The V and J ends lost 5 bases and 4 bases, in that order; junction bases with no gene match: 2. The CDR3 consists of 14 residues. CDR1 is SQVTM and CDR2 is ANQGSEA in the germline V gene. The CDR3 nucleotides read TGCAGCGTTCCTAGCGGGAGGGGCACCGGGGAGCTGTTTTTT. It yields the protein CSVPSGRGTGELFF.

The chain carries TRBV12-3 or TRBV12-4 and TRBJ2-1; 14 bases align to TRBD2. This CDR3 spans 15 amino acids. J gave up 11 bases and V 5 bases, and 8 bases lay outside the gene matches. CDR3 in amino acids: CASSPGLAGVGQQFF. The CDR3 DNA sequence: TGTGCCAGCAGTCCGGGACTAGCGGGAGTAGGGCAGCAGTTCTTC.

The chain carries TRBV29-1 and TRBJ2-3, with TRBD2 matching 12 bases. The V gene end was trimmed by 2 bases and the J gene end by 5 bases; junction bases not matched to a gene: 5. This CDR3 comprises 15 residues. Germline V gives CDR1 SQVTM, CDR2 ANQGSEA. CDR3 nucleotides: TGCAGCGTTGAAACTAGCGGGAGGATAATAGATACGCAGTATTTT. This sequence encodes CSVETSGRIIDTQYF.

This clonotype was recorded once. CDR3 DNA sequence: TGCAGCGCTGACTATGGGACTAGCGGCACCGGGGAGCTGTTTTTT. It encodes CSADYGTSGTGELFF. The chain is built from TRBV29-1 and TRBJ2-2; 11 bases are shared with TRBD2. The trim removed 7 bases at V and 4 bases at J, leaving 8 bases unmatched. CDR3 length equals 15 residues. Germline assignment: CDR1 SQVTM and CDR2 ANQGSEA.

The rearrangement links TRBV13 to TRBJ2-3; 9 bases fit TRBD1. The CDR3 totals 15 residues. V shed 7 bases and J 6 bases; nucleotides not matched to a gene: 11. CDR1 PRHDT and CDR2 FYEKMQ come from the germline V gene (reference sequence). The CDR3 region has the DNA TGTGCCAGCACGGGCCGGGACAGGGCGGCGGATACGCAGTATTTT. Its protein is CASTGRDRAADTQYF.

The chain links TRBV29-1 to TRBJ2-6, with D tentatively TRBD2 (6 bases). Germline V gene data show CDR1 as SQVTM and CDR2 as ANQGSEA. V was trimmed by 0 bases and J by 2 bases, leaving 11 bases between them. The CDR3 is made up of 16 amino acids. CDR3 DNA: TGCAGCGTTGAAGAGAGAGGAGGGCCTGGGGCCAACGTCCTGACTTTC. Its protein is CSVEERGGPGANVLTF.

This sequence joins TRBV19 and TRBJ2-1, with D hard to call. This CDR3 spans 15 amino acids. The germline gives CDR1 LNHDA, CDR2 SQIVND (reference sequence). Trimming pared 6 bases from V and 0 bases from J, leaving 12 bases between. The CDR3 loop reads CASRWMVSSYNEQFF. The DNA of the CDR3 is TGTGCCAGTAGATGGATGGTTAGCTCCTACAATGAGCAGTTCTTC.

The CDR3 sequence: CSALDWDTQYF. The CDR3 region has the DNA TGCAGTGCCCTGGACTGGGATACGCAGTATTTT. The V gene is TRBV20-1, the J gene TRBJ2-3; possible D gene TRBD2, 5 bases. With 6 bases removed from V and 6 bases from J, the gap between germline ends came to 10 bases. This CDR3 is built from 11 residues. Germline CDR1 reads DFQATT; CDR2 reads SNEGSKA (reference sequence).

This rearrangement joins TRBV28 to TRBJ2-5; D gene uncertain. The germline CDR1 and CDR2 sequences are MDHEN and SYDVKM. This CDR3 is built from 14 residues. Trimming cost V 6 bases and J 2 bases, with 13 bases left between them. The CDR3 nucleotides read TGTGCCAGCAGCCCCTTGGACGGACAAGAGACCCAGTACTTC. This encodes CASSPLDGQETQYF.

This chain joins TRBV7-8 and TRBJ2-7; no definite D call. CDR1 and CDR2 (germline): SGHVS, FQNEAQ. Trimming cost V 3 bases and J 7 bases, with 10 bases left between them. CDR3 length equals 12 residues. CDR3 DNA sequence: TGTGCCAGCAGCTTGGAAAAGGATGAGCAGTACTTC. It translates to CASSLEKDEQYF.

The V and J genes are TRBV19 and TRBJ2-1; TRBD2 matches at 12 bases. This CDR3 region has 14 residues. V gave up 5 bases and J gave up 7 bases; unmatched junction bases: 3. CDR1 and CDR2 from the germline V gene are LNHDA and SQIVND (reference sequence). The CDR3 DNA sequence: TGTGCCAGTAGTTTCGGGACTAGCGGGAATGAGCAGTTCTTC. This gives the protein CASSFGTSGNEQFF.

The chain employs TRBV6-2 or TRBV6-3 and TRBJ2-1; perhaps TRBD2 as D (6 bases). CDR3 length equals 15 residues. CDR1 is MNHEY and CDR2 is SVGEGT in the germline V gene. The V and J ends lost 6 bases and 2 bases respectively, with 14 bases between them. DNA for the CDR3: TGTGCCAGCAGCCTTAGCGGAACCCCCTACAATGAGCAGTTCTTC. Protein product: CASSLSGTPYNEQFF.

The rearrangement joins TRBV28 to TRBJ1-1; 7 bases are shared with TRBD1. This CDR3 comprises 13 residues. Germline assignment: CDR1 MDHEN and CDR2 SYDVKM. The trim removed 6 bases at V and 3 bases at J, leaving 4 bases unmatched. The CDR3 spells CASSQQGYTEAFF. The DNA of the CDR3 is TGTGCCAGCAGCCAACAGGGGTACACTGAAGCTTTCTTT.

This chain's CDR3 is CASSGPRLPHTEAFF. CDR3 coding DNA: TGTGCCAGCAGTGGCCCCAGACTACCTCACACTGAAGCTTTCTTT. V and J are TRBV25-1 and TRBJ1-1; D is unresolved. CDR1 MGHDK and CDR2 SYGVNS come from the germline V gene. This CDR3 has 15 residues. V was shortened by 4 bases and J by 3 bases, with 15 bases between the two germline ends.

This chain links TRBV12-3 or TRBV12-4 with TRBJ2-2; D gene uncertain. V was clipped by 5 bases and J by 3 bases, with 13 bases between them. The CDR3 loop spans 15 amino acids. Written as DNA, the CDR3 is TGTGCCAGCAGTCTCGGACCTAGGGACACCGGGGAGCTGTTTTTT. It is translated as CASSLGPRDTGELFF.

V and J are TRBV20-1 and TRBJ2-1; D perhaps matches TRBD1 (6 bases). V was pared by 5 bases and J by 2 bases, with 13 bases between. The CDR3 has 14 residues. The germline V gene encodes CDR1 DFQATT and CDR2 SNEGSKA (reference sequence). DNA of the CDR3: TGCAGTGCTCAGGGGCGGGTTCCCTACAATGAGCAGTTCTTC. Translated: CSAQGRVPYNEQFF.

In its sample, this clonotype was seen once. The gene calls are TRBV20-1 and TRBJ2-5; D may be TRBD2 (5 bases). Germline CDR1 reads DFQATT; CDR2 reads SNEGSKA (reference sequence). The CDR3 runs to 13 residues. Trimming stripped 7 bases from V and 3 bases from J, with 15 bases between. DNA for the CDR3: TGCAGTGTCGCGAGGGTGCCCGAAGAGACCCAGTACTTC. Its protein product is CSVARVPEETQYF.

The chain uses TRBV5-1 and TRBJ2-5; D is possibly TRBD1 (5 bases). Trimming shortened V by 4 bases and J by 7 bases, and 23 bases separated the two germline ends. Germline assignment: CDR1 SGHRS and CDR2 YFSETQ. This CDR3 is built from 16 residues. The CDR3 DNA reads TGCGCCAGCAGCATAACAGGCGGAACTCGCTGGGGGACCCAGTACTTC. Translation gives CASSITGGTRWGTQYF.

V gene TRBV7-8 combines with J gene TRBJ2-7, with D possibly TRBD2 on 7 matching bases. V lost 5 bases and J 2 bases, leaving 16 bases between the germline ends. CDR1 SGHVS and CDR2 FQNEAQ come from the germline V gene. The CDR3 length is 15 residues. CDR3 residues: CASSRGAGPAYEQYF. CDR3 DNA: TGTGCCAGCAGCCGGGGGGCAGGGCCCGCCTACGAGCAGTACTTC.

The CDR3 loop is CASSQTSGGYNEQFF. DNA of the CDR3: TGTGCCAGTAGTCAAACTAGCGGAGGTTACAATGAGCAGTTCTTC. The rearrangement joins TRBV19 to TRBJ2-1; 8 bases are shared with TRBD2. The CDR3 loop spans 15 amino acids. CDR1 and CDR2 from the germline V gene are LNHDA and SQIVND (reference sequence). Trimming removed 5 bases from V and 4 bases from J; junction bases left unmatched: 7.

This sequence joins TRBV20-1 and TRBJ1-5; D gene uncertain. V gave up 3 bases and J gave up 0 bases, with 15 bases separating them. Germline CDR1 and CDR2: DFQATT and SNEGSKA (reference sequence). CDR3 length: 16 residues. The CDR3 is CSARERRPHSNQPQHF. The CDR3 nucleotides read TGCAGTGCTAGGGAGCGGAGGCCCCATAGCAATCAGCCCCAGCATTTT.

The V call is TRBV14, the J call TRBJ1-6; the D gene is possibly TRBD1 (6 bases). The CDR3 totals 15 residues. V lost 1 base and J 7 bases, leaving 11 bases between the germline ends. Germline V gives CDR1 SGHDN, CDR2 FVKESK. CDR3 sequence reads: CASSQGTGPNSPLHF. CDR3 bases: TGTGCCAGCAGCCAAGGCACAGGGCCCAATTCACCCCTCCACTTT.

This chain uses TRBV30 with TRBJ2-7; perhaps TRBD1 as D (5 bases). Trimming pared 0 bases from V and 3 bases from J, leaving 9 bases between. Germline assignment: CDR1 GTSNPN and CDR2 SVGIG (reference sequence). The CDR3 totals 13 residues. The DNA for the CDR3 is TGTGCCTGGAGTGTTGGCCAGGGCTACGAGCAGTACTTC. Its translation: CAWSVGQGYEQYF. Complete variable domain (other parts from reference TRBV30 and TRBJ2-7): SQTIHQWPATLVQPVGSPLSLECTVEGTSNPNLYWYRQAAGRGLQLLFYSVGIGQISSEVPQNLSASRPQDRQFILSSKKLLLSDSGFYLCAWSVGQGYEQYFGPGTRLTVT.